A selection of T cell receptor beta chains follows, all from one sample in a study of T cell repertoires in ileal Crohn's disease. Measured with immunoSEQ multiplex PCR; TCRdb has only the in-frame clones, and not every one. Of 6,500 to 9,500 clones in the sample, 80% to 90% are singletons; the top ten hold roughly 8.6%. Material for sequencing was ileal tissue. The source of these receptors is an adult with Crohn's disease. The conserved cysteine and the conserved F or W are not part of the CDR3 here. Each record gives: J gene, V gene, CDR3 protein.

J: TRBJ1-1; V: TRBV2; CDR3: ASSQDRGGTEAF
J: TRBJ1-3; V: TRBV4-2; CDR3: ASSPGPTGGTGNTIY
J: TRBJ2-7; V: TRBV18; CDR3: ASSLRQVTTYEQY
J: TRBJ2-7; V: TRBV7-8; CDR3: ASSLNRLAGGVYEQY
J: TRBJ2-7; V: TRBV30; CDR3: AWSEGTSGINEQY
J: TRBJ2-1; V: TRBV4-1; CDR3: ASSRSTGGINEQF
J: TRBJ1-2; V: TRBV14; CDR3: ASSQGQGGAATGYT
J: TRBJ1-2; V: TRBV27; CDR3: ASSAQGISGYT
J: TRBJ2-7; V: TRBV5-4; CDR3: ASSLSQRADYEQY
J: TRBJ2-7; V: TRBV29-1; CDR3: SGGGSLHEQY
J: TRBJ2-1; V: TRBV6-6; CDR3: ASSQTSWNEQF
J: TRBJ2-7; V: TRBV5-1; CDR3: ASSQAGTPVGQY
J: TRBJ1-1; V: TRBV25-1; CDR3: ASSVQDRNTEAF
J: TRBJ2-3; V: TRBV5-1; CDR3: ASSHGQGDAFSTDTQY